The 18 T cell receptor beta chains reported below all come from one sample, sequenced in a study of T cell clonality in common variable immunodeficiency. Points from the study as a whole: In common variable immunodeficiency, TCR beta chains reportedly carried fewer deletions and N-nucleotide insertions.

These TCRs are of unknown antigen specificity. Profiled with immunoSEQ multiplex PCR; TCRdb holds only in-frame clones, not every one. The table lists more than 25,000 clones, with no singletons. Sequencing used peripheral blood mononuclear cells. The receptors here all came from a human donor with common variable immunodeficiency.

As concerns this clone: The sequenced fragment ends 3 residues before the CDR3 boundary, so the rest is inferred from the germline J gene. The chain couples TRBV20-1 to TRBJ1-5; a possible D gene is TRBD1 (6 bases). The ends were cut back, 4 bases at V and 6 bases at J, with 16 bases in the middle. CDR3 length: 14 residues. Germline V lookup: CDR1 DFQATT, CDR2 SNEGSKA (reference sequence). CDR3 DNA, as far as it was read: TGCAGTGCTACGAGTGGGGGGGGCGGTCAGCCC. It translates to CSATSGGGGQP. In full, the CDR3 is CSATSGGGGQPQHF.

This clone was counted between two and nine times. Read sequence stops 3 residues before the CDR3 end, and the germline J gene provides the missing end. The V gene is TRBV19, the J gene TRBJ1-3; D possibly corresponds to TRBD1 (5 bases). Germline V lookup: CDR1 LNHDA, CDR2 SQIVND (reference sequence). The CDR3 length is 15 residues. V lost 3 bases and J 0 bases, leaving 9 bases between the germline ends. The CDR3 region is CASSISQGSGNTIYF. CDR3 bases read: TGTGCCAGTAGTATCTCCCAGGGCTCTGGAAACACC.

This clone was counted between two and nine times. The read is 3 residues too short to cover the CDR3 end, so that end is filled in from the germline J gene. The rearrangement joins TRBV11-2 to TRBJ1-5; TRBD1 matches 11 bases. Germline V CDR1 and CDR2: SGHAT, FQNNGV. Trimming cost V 5 bases and J 7 bases; bases outside gene matches: 7. This CDR3 has 15 residues. CDR3 bases read: TGTGCCAGCAGCAATGGGACAGGGGGTCGACAGCCC. Its protein product is CASSNGTGGRQP. The complete CDR3 protein is CASSNGTGGRQPQHF. The whole variable domain, remainder taken from reference TRBV11-2 and TRBJ1-5, is EAGVAQSPRYKIIEKRQSVAFWCNPISGHATLYWYQQILGQGPKLLIQFQNNGVVDDSQLPKDRFSAERLKGVDSTLKIQPAKLEDSAVYLCASSNGTGGRQPQHFGDGTRLSIL.

This clone was seen a handful of times. The CDR3 end falls 3 residues outside the read, so it is completed with the germline J gene. V is TRBV5-1 and J is TRBJ1-1; D remains unclear. V gave up 1 base and J gave up 3 bases, with 7 bases separating them. The CDR3 spans 13 residues. Germline V gene data show CDR1 as SGHRS and CDR2 as YFSETQ. CDR3 sequence: CASSLHSYTEAFF. The part of the CDR3 DNA that was read is TGCGCCAGCAGCTTGCACAGCTACACTGAA.

Details on this clone: The read falls 3 residues short of the CDR3 end, and the missing part is taken from the germline J gene. The rearrangement uses TRBV30 and TRBJ1-4; no reliable D call. Trimming removed 1 base from V and 7 bases from J, with 13 bases in between. CDR1 is GTSNPN and CDR2 is SVGIG in the germline V gene (reference sequence). The length of the CDR3 is 14 residues. Partial CDR3 DNA: TGTGCCTGGAGTGGTGGAGTTGGGCCTGAAAAA. Residues: CAWSGGVGPEK. The full-length CDR3 reads as CAWSGGVGPEKLFF.

For this clone: Read sequence stops 3 residues before the CDR3 end, and the germline J gene provides the missing end. The gene calls are TRBV30 and TRBJ2-5; 8 positions agree with TRBD1. Trimming removed 5 bases from V and 2 bases from J; junction bases left unmatched: 10. The CDR3 length is 15 residues. CDR1 and CDR2 from the germline V gene are GTSNPN and SVGIG (reference sequence). CDR3 DNA (partial): TGTGCCTGGCGCCCGGGACAGGCCCTACAAGAGACC. It specifies CAWRPGQALQET. The CDR3 reads in full as CAWRPGQALQETQYF.

This clone was observed a few times. The read halts 3 residues ahead of the CDR3 end, with the missing end drawn from the germline J gene. The chain links TRBV6-1 to TRBJ1-5; tentatively, D is TRBD1 (5 bases). Germline V CDR1 and CDR2: MNHNS, SASEGT. This CDR3 is 13 amino acids long. V was pared by 4 bases and J by 6 bases, with 10 bases between. The CDR3 spells CASSGVGGQPQHF. The part of the CDR3 DNA that was read is TGTGCCAGCAGTGGAGTGGGGGGTCAGCCC.

In its sample, this clone was seen many times. Read coverage stops 3 residues before the CDR3 terminus; the germline J gene supplies the remainder. This chain uses TRBV19 with TRBJ1-5; TRBD1 might be the D (5 bases). The CDR3 covers 14 residues. The germline gives CDR1 LNHDA, CDR2 SQIVND (reference sequence). V lost 4 bases, J lost 3 bases, and 10 bases lay in between. The part of the CDR3 DNA that was read is TGTGCCAGTAGTAGCAGACAGTACAATCAGCCC. Translated, it gives CASSSRQYNQP. The complete CDR3 sequence is CASSSRQYNQPQHF.

In its sample, this clone was seen a few times. From the germline J gene comes the end of the CDR3, since the read stops 3 residues before it. This sequence joins TRBV2 and TRBJ2-7, with D possibly TRBD2 on 6 matching bases. Trimming stripped 6 bases from V and 0 bases from J, with 15 bases between. CDR1 SNHLY and CDR2 FYNNEI come from the germline V gene. CDR3 size: 15 residues. The CDR3: CASRLRAGSSYEQYF. The sequenced part of the CDR3 DNA is TGTGCCAGCAGATTGAGGGCGGGAAGCTCCTACGAG.

This clone was recorded many times. The read is 3 residues too short to cover the CDR3 end, so that end is filled in from the germline J gene. The chain is built from TRBV30 and TRBJ2-1, with 13 nucleotides matching TRBD2. CDR1 GTSNPN and CDR2 SVGIG come from the germline V gene (reference sequence). The CDR3 is made up of 17 amino acids. The V and J ends lost 1 base and 8 bases, in that order; junction bases with no gene match: 11. The part of the CDR3 DNA that was read is TGTGCCTGGAGTGCAAAAGGACTAGCGGGAGTGGCCCATGAG. This encodes CAWSAKGLAGVAHE. The whole CDR3 is CAWSAKGLAGVAHEQFF.

This clone appeared a few times. The observed sequence ends 3 residues before the CDR3 terminus, with the missing tail filled in from the germline J gene. The chain has TRBV19 and TRBJ2-1; 7 bases match TRBD2. From germline, CDR1 is LNHDA and CDR2 SQIVND (reference sequence). V was pared by 5 bases and J by 7 bases, with 14 bases of the junction left unmatched. This CDR3 comprises 16 residues. The CDR3 DNA, read in part, is TGTGCCAGTAGTGAGATCGGGACTAAGCGAGTTAATGAG. Residues: CASSEIGTKRVNE. The complete CDR3 sequence is CASSEIGTKRVNEQFF.

This clone was observed at least ten times. The read ends 3 residues early relative to the CDR3; the germline J gene fills the gap. The rearrangement links TRBV12-3 or TRBV12-4 to TRBJ2-1, with TRBD2 matching over 13 bases. Trimming at V came to 6 bases and at J to 6 bases, leaving 8 bases not matched to a gene. There are 16 residues in the CDR3. The sequenced CDR3 bases are TGTGCCAGCAGCGGACTAGCGGGAGTGGCCTCCAATGAG. Residues: CASSGLAGVASNE. The full CDR3 reads CASSGLAGVASNEQFF.

This clone was seen at least ten times. The read is 3 residues too short to cover the CDR3 end, so that end is filled in from the germline J gene. The rearrangement joins TRBV5-1 to TRBJ2-3; no definite D call. The CDR3 has 14 amino acids. Germline lookup yields CDR1 SGHRS and CDR2 YFSETQ. Trimming took 0 bases from V and 7 from J, leaving 12 bases between them. CDR3 residues: CASSLEGRENTQYF. CDR3 DNA (partial): TGCGCCAGCAGCTTGGAGGGCCGAGAAAATACG.

This clone came up many times. The DNA ends 3 residues before the CDR3 does, and the rest of the CDR3 is filled in from the germline J gene. The genes are TRBV20-1 and TRBJ2-1, with a possible D match to TRBD2 (5 bases). The CDR3 is made up of 13 amino acids. V was cut by 6 bases and J by 5 bases, with 14 bases left in between. From germline, CDR1 is DFQATT and CDR2 SNEGSKA (reference sequence). The part of the CDR3 DNA that was read is TGCAGTGCCCCGGACTCCACCGACAATGAG. Its protein product is CSAPDSTDNE. The full CDR3 protein reads CSAPDSTDNEQFF.

Note on this clone: The read ends 3 residues early relative to the CDR3; the germline J gene fills the gap. This chain joins TRBV27 and TRBJ2-5, with 11 bases matching TRBD1. The V gene's germline CDR1 is MNHEY and CDR2 SMNVEV (reference sequence). J gave up 5 bases and V 4 bases, and 6 bases lay outside the gene matches. The CDR3 has 15 residues. The DNA read from the CDR3 is TGTGCCAGCAGTTCCCCCGGGACAGGGGGGGAGACC. It encodes CASSSPGTGGET. The CDR3, in full, reads CASSSPGTGGETQYF.

This clone was seen many times. The sequenced fragment ends 3 residues before the CDR3 boundary, so the rest is inferred from the germline J gene. V and J are TRBV18 and TRBJ1-2; D unclear. The CDR3 has 12 amino acids. CDR1 and CDR2 (germline): KGHSH, LQKENI. CDR3 DNA (partial): TGTGCCAGCTCACCACCTCTCGGGGGC. Translating gives CASSPPLGG. The full CDR3 is CASSPPLGGYTF.

In its sample, this clone was seen many times. From the germline J gene comes the end of the CDR3, since the read stops 3 residues before it. The rearrangement links TRBV20-1 to TRBJ2-3; 7 positions agree with TRBD2. Germline-derived CDR1 and CDR2 are DFQATT and SNEGSKA (reference sequence). CDR3 length: 15 amino acids. V lost 2 bases, J lost 2 bases, and 7 bases stayed unmatched. The part of the CDR3 DNA that was read is TGCAGTGCTAGACGCGGGACTACTTACACAGATACG. This translates into CSARRGTTYTDT. The whole CDR3 protein reads CSARRGTTYTDTQYF.

This clone was counted ten times or more. Sequencing ends 3 residues short of the CDR3 end; the germline J gene provides the rest. This chain connects TRBV18 to TRBJ2-7; TRBD1 matches at 8 bases. V lost 2 bases and J lost 6; bases outside the gene matches: 6. This CDR3 has 14 residues. Per germline, CDR1 KGHSH and CDR2 LQKENI. Partial CDR3 DNA: TGTGCCAGCTCACCATCCGGGACAGGAGGCGAG. The encoded protein is CASSPSGTGGE. The whole CDR3 protein reads CASSPSGTGGEQYF.